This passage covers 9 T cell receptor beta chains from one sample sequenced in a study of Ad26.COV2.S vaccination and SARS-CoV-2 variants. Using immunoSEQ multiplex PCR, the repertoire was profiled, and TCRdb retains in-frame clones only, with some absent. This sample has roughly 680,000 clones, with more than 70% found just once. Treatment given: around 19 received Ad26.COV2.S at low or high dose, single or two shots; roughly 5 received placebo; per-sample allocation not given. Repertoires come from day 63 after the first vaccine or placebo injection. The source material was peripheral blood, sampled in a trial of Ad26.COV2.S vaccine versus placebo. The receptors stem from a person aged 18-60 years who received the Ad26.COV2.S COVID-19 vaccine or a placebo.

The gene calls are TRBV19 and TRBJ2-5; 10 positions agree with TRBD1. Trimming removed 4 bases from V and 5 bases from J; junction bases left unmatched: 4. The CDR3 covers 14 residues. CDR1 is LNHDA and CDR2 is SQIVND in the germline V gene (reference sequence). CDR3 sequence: CASSTQTGGETQYF. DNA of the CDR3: TGTGCCAGTAGTACCCAGACAGGGGGCGAGACCCAGTACTTC.

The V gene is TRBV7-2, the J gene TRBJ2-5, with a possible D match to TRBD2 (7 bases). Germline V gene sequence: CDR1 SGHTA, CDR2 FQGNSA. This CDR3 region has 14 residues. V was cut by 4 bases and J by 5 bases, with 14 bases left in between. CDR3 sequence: CASSYGGPLETQYF. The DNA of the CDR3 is TGTGCCAGCAGCTACGGGGGGCCACTGGAGACCCAGTACTTC.

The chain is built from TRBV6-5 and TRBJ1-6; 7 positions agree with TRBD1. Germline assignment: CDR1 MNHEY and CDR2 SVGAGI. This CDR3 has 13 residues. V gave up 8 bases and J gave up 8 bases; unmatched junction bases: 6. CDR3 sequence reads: CASQQGFYSPLHF. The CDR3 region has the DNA TGTGCCAGCCAACAGGGGTTTTATTCACCCCTCCACTTT.

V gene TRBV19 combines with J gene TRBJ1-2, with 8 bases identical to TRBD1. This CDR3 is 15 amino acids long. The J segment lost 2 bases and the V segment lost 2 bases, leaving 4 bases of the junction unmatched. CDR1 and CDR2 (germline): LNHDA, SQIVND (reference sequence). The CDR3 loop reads CASSIMDRENYGYTF. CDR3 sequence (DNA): TGTGCCAGTAGTATAATGGACAGGGAAAACTATGGCTACACCTTC. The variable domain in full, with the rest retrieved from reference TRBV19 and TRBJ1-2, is DGGITQSPKYLFRKEGQNVTLSCEQNLNHDAMYWYRQDPGQGLRLIYYSQIVNDFQKGDIAEGYSVSREKKESFPLTVTSAQKNPTAFYLCASSIMDRENYGYTFGSGTRLTVV.

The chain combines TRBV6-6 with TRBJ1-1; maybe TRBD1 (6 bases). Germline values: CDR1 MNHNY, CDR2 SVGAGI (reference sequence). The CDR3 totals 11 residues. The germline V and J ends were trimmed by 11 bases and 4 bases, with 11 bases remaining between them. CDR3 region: CAVQGGTEAFF. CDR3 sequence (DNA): TGTGCCGTACAGGGAGGCACTGAAGCTTTCTTT.

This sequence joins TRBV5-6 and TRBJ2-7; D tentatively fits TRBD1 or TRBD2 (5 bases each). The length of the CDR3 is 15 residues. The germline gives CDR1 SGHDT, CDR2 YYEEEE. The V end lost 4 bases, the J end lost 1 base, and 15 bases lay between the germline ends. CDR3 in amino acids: CASSPGPQGSYEQYF. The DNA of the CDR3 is TGTGCCAGCAGCCCGGGACCCCAAGGTTCCTACGAGCAGTACTTC. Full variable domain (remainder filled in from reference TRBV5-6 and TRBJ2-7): DAGVTQSPTHLIKTRGQQVTLRCSPKSGHDTVSWYQQALGQGPQFIFQYYEEEERQRGNFPDRFSGHQFPNYSSELNVNALLLGDSALYLCASSPGPQGSYEQYFGPGTRLTVT.

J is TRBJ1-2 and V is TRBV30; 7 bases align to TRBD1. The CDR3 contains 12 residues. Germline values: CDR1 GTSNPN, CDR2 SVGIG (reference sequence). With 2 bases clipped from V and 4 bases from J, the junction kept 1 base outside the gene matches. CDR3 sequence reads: CAWSRQGYGYTF. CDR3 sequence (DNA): TGTGCCTGGAGTCGACAGGGCTATGGCTACACCTTC.

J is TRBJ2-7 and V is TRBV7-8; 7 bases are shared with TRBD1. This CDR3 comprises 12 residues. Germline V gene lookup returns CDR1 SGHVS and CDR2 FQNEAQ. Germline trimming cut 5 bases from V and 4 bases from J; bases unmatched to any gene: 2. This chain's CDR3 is CASSRGPYEQYF. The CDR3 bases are TGTGCCAGCAGCAGGGGGCCTTACGAGCAGTACTTC.

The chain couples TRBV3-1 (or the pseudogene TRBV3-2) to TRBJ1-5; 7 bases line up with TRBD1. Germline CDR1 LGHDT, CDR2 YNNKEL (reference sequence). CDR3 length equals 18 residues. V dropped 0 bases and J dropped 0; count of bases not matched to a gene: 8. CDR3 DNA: TGTGCCAGCAGCCAAGAGACTACCGACAGGGTTAGCAATCAGCCCCAGCATTTT. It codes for CASSQETTDRVSNQPQHF.